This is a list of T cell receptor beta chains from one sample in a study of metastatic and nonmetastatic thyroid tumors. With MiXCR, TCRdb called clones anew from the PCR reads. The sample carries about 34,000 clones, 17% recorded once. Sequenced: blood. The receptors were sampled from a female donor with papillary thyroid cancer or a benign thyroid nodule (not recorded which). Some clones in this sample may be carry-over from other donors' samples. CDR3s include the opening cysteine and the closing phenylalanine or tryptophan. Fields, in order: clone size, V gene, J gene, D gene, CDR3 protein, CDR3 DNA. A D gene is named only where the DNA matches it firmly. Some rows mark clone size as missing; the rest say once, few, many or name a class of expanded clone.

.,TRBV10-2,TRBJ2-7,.,CATRSGVGYEQYF,TGCGCCACCAGATCAGGGGTAGGCTACGAGCAGTACTTC
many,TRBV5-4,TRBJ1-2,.,CASSEIEGYGYTF,TGTGCCAGCAGCGAGATCGAGGGATATGGCTACACCTTC
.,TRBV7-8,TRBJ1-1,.,CASSYLRNEAFF,TGTGCCAGCAGCTACCTCAGGAACGAAGCTTTCTTT
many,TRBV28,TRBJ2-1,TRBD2,CASSLESSGTLYNEQFF,TGTGCCAGCAGTTTAGAGTCTAGCGGGACCCTTTACAATGAGCAGTTCTTC
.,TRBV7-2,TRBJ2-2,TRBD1,CASSPAVTGTGELFF,TGTGCCAGCAGCCCCGCGGTGACAGGGACCGGGGAGCTGTTTTTT
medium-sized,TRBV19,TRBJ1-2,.,CASSMGWTDGYTF,TGTGCCAGTAGTATGGGGTGGACGGATGGCTACACCTTC
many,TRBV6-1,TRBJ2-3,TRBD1,CASSLGTGVITDTQYF,TGTGCCAGCAGTCTAGGGACAGGGGTCATCACAGATACGCAGTATTTT
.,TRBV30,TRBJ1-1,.,CAWSVSLGGDNYFF,TGTGCCTGGAGTGTATCCCTAGGTGGCGATAATTATTTCTTT
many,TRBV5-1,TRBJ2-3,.,CASSLGIGSTDTQYF,TGCGCCAGCAGCTTGGGAATTGGGAGCACAGATACGCAGTATTTT
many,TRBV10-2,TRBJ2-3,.,CAIYAGLPPADTQYF,TGCGCCATTTATGCGGGCCTCCCACCAGCTGATACGCAGTATTTT
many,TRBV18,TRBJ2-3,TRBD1,CASSPRGRSTDTQYF,TGTGCCAGCTCCCCCAGGGGGAGAAGCACAGATACGCAGTATTTT
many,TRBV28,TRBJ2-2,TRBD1,CASSHIIQGPNTGELFF,TGTGCCAGCAGTCACATAATACAGGGGCCTAACACCGGGGAGCTGTTTTTT
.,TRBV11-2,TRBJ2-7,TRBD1,CASSPGGVPSSYEQYF,TGTGCCAGCAGCCCAGGGGGAGTGCCGAGCTCCTACGAGCAGTACTTC
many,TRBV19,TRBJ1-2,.,CATWEAPYGYTF,TGTGCCACGTGGGAGGCCCCCTATGGCTACACCTTC
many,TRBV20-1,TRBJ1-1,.,CSASDGSGAEAFF,TGCAGTGCCTCAGACGGTAGTGGGGCTGAAGCTTTCTTT
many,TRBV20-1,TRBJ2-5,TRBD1,CSAGQGFGETQYF,TGCAGTGCAGGACAGGGGTTCGGGGAGACCCAGTACTTC
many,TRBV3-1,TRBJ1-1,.,CASRLTEGGHTEAFF,TGTGCCAGCCGCCTGACAGAGGGGGGACACACTGAAGCTTTCTTT
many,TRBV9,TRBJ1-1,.,CASSVGGYRDTEAFF,TGTGCCAGCAGCGTAGGTGGTTACCGGGACACTGAAGCTTTCTTT
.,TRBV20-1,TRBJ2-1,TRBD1,CSAGTGAYNEQFF,TGCAGTGCGGGAACAGGGGCCTACAATGAGCAGTTCTTC
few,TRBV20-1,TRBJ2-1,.,CSAPPGTQLRDEQFF,TGCAGTGCTCCCCCCGGGACTCAGCTTCGGGATGAGCAGTTCTTC
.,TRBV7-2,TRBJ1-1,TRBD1,CASISRTGGDTEAFF,TGCGCCAGCATCTCCCGGACAGGGGGAGACACTGAAGCTTTCTTT
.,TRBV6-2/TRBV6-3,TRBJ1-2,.,CASSYPDRWGTF,TGTGCCAGCAGTTACCCTGACAGGTGGGGCACCTTC
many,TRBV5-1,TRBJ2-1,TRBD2,CASRPGTSGSYEQFF,TGCGCCAGCAGGCCCGGGACTAGCGGGTCCTATGAGCAGTTCTTC
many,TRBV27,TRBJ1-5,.,CASSLSRGLNQPQHF,TGTGCCAGCAGTTTATCCAGAGGGCTCAATCAGCCCCAGCATTTT
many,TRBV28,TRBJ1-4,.,CASSVRTVNEKLFF,TGTGCCAGCAGTGTTCGGACAGTTAATGAAAAACTGTTTTTT
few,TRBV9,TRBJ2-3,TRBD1,CASSVMGDRGADTQYF,TGTGCCAGCAGCGTAATGGGAGACAGGGGCGCAGATACGCAGTATTTT
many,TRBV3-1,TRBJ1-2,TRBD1,CASSPSTGFSYGYTF,TGTGCCAGCAGCCCATCGACAGGGTTTAGCTATGGCTACACCTTC
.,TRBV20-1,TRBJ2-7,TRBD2,CSAREGLAQQQYF,TGCAGTGCTAGAGAGGGACTAGCTCAGCAGCAGTACTTC
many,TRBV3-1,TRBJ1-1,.,CASSQGVRGILVAFF,TGTGCCAGCAGCCAAGGGGTCAGGGGAATCCTAGTTGCTTTCTTT
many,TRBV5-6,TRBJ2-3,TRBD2,CASWGASGKLSPPDTQYF,TGTGCCAGTTGGGGGGCTAGCGGGAAGTTAAGCCCTCCAGATACGCAGTATTTT
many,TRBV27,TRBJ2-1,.,CASSGEGHNKNEQFF,TGTGCCAGCAGTGGAGAGGGACACAACAAGAATGAGCAGTTCTTC
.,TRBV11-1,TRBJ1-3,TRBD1,CASSLVDRDSYSGNTIYF,TGTGCCAGCAGCTTAGTCGACAGGGACTCCTACTCTGGAAACACCATATATTTT
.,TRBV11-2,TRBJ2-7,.,CASSLGQSAYEQYF,TGTGCCAGCAGCTTAGGACAGAGTGCCTACGAGCAGTACTTC
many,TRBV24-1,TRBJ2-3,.,CATSVGSTDTQYF,TGTGCCACCAGTGTTGGGTCGACAGATACGCAGTATTTT
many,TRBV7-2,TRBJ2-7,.,CASSWRRGSYEQYF,TGTGCCAGCAGCTGGAGACGGGGCTCCTACGAGCAGTACTTC
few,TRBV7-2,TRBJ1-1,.,CASSLDRTEAFF,TGTGCCAGCAGCTTAGATCGCACTGAAGCTTTCTTT
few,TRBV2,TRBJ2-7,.,CASSDPRDGAYEQYF,TGTGCCAGCAGTGACCCCCGGGACGGAGCCTACGAGCAGTACTTC
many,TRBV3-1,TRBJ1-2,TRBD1,CASSLQGAEGYTF,TGTGCCAGCAGCCTACAGGGGGCGGAAGGCTACACCTTC
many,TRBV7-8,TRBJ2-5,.,CASSPRGRETQYF,TGTGCCAGCAGCCCCCGGGGGAGGGAGACCCAGTACTTC
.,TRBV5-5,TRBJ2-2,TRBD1,CASSRGTGSSGELFF,TGTGCCAGCAGCCGGGGGACAGGGTCGTCGGGGGAGCTGTTTTTT
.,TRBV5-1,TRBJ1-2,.,CASGTNYGYTF,TGCGCCAGCGGGACAAACTATGGCTACACCTTC
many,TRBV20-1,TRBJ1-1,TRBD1,CSARTGDTEAFF,TGCAGTGCTAGAACAGGGGACACTGAAGCTTTCTTT
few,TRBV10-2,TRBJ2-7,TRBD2,CASGTSGSEQYF,TGCGCCAGCGGGACTAGCGGGAGCGAGCAGTACTTC
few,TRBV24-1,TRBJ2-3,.,CATSDLKDSGDTQYF,TGTGCCACCAGTGATTTGAAGGACAGCGGAGATACGCAGTATTTT
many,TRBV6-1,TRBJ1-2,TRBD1,CASRWGQSSSVYGYTF,TGTGCCAGCAGGTGGGGACAGTCGAGTTCGGTCTATGGCTACACCTTC
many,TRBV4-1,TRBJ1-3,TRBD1,CASSQEDRVGNTIYF,TGCGCCAGCAGCCAGGAGGACAGGGTGGGAAACACCATATATTTT
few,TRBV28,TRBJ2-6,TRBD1,CASSLLISDRANVVTF,TGTGCCAGCAGTTTACTTATATCGGACAGGGCAAACGTCGTGACTTTC
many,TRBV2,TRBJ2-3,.,CASRIDRSADTQYF,TGTGCCAGCAGGATAGACCGTTCCGCCGATACGCAGTATTTT
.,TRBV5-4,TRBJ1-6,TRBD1,CASSEGQADSPLHF,TGTGCCAGCAGCGAGGGACAGGCGGATTCACCCCTCCACTTT
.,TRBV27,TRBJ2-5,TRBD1,CASSSGQGSWETQYF,TGTGCCAGCAGTTCCGGACAGGGGAGTTGGGAGACCCAGTACTTC
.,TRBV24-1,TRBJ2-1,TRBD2,CATITQGLAGGNEQFF,TGTGCCACCATCACCCAGGGACTAGCGGGAGGCAATGAGCAGTTCTTC
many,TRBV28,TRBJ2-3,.,CASRSGTLNTDTQYF,TGTGCCAGCAGGTCCGGGACTCTGAACACAGATACGCAGTATTTT
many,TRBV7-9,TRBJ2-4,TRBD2,CASQTSGRENIQYF,TGTGCCTCCCAGACTAGCGGGAGGGAAAACATTCAGTACTTC
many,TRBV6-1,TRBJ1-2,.,CAAGPTRAAYYGYTF,TGTGCCGCAGGCCCAACCCGGGCAGCTTATTATGGCTACACCTTC